The T cell receptor beta chain under discussion was sequenced for a study of blood T cell repertoires in COVID-19. Study context: There were acute and convalescent COVID-19 samples, and they came from the United States, Italy and Spain.

The repertoire was sequenced with immunoSEQ multiplex PCR; TCRdb's copy has only in-frame clones and lacks some. The sample includes tens of thousands of clones, roughly 77% seen only once; the top ten take about a quarter. Sequences were obtained from peripheral blood. The TCR sequence derives from a man older than 75 with acute or convalescent COVID-19.

The CDR3 nucleotides are TGTGCCAGCAGCCCCGGACAGACCCAATCCCCAAATTCACCCCTCCACTTT. Protein product: CASSPGQTQSPNSPLHF. V gene TRBV6-2 or TRBV6-3 combines with J gene TRBJ1-6; D perhaps matches TRBD1 (6 bases). V lost 6 bases to trimming and J lost 7 bases, with 22 bases between them. Per the germline V gene, CDR1 is MNHEY and CDR2 is SVGEGT. This CDR3 contains 17 residues.